Shown below are 25 T cell receptor beta chains from a single sample sequenced in a study of cytomegalovirus exposure and HLA in healthy donors. PCR primers comprised 60 Vbeta and 13 Jbeta primers. Assay: immunoSEQ multiplex PCR; the TCRdb copy retains only in-frame clones and omits some. Of over 150,000 clones in the sample, about 88% were seen once. The sample consisted of PBMCs. These receptor sequences come from a man aged 30 to 39 in good health and CMV-seropositive.

CDR3 coding DNA: TGTGCCAGCAGCTCGGGACAGAACCGCTACGAGCAGTACTTC. This encodes CASSSGQNRYEQYF. The rearrangement uses TRBV5-4 and TRBJ2-7; 7 bases are shared with TRBD1. Germline V gene data show CDR1 as SGHNT and CDR2 as YYREEE (reference sequence). The CDR3 extends over 14 amino acids. V was pared by 3 bases and J by 3 bases, with 6 bases of the junction left unmatched.

In its sample, this clone was seen a few times. The chain couples TRBV6-4 to TRBJ2-2; a possible D gene is TRBD2 (6 bases). The ends were cut back, 10 bases at V and 3 bases at J, with 15 bases in the middle. The CDR3 has 14 amino acids. Germline CDR1 reads MRHNA; CDR2 reads SNTAGT. CDR3 region: CATREVQDTGELFF. The CDR3 DNA reads as TGTGCCACCAGGGAGGTTCAGGACACCGGGGAGCTGTTTTTT.

In the case of this clone: A junction end diverges from the germline sequence, so it may reflect a read error. The rearrangement links TRBV4-2 to TRBJ1-3; 7 bases are shared with TRBD1. CDR3 length equals 15 residues. Per germline, CDR1 LGHNA and CDR2 YNFKEQ. In nucleotides, the CDR3 is TGTGCCGGCAGCTCCCGACAGGGTAAAGGGAACACCATATATTTT. This codes for CAGSSRQGKGNTIYF.

This clone appeared a single time. The chain couples TRBV5-1 to TRBJ1-1; D is uncertain. This CDR3 has 17 amino acids. Germline CDR1 reads SGHRS; CDR2 reads YFSETQ. Trimming took 0 bases from V and 4 from J, leaving 19 bases between them. CDR3 sequence (DNA): TGCGCCAGCAGCTTGGTAGTTTGGGAGCAGGCCAGCACTGAAGCTTTCTTT. Its protein is CASSLVVWEQASTEAFF. The whole variable domain, filled in from reference TRBV5-1 and TRBJ1-1, reads KAGVTQTPRYLIKTRGQQVTLSCSPISGHRSVSWYQQTPGQGLQFLFEYFSETQRNKGNFPGRFSGRQFSNSRSEMNVSTLELGDSALYLCASSLVVWEQASTEAFFGQGTRLTVV.

J is TRBJ2-2 and V is TRBV2, with TRBD2 matching 12 bases. CDR1 is SNHLY and CDR2 is FYNNEI in the germline V gene. The junction had 13 bases not matched to a gene; V was cut back by 8 bases and J by 6 bases. This CDR3 is 17 amino acids long. CDR3 sequence: CASAGTSGFRLAGELFF. CDR3 in DNA: TGTGCCAGCGCCGGGACTAGCGGGTTCCGGCTCGCCGGGGAGCTGTTTTTT.

This clone was seen only a few times. The chain employs TRBV7-6 and TRBJ2-3; 8 bases align to TRBD2. CDR1 SGHVS and CDR2 FNYEAQ come from the germline V gene. This CDR3 comprises 16 residues. The ends lost 2 bases at V and 5 bases at J; junction bases unmatched: 9. CDR3 residues: CASSLPAGELRDTQYF. DNA of the CDR3: TGTGCCAGCAGCTTACCAGCGGGAGAGCTGAGAGATACGCAGTATTTT.

CDR3 DNA sequence: TGTGCCAGCAGCTTAGGACAGGGTTTAAGCTATGGCTACACCTTC. Encoded protein: CASSLGQGLSYGYTF. The J gene is TRBJ1-2, the V gene TRBV7-9; TRBD1 agrees at 7 bases. The CDR3 extends over 15 amino acids. The ends lost 1 base at V and 4 bases at J; junction bases unmatched: 6. Germline lookup yields CDR1 SEHNR and CDR2 FQNEAQ (reference sequence).

The chain recombines TRBV5-1 with TRBJ2-2, with unresolved D. Germline-derived CDR1 and CDR2 are SGHRS and YFSETQ. The CDR3 spans 15 residues. V lost 0 bases, J lost 2 bases, and 8 bases lay in between. The CDR3 sequence: CASSLAPDNTGELFF. The CDR3 nucleotides read TGCGCCAGCAGCTTGGCCCCAGATAACACCGGGGAGCTGTTTTTT.

This chain joins TRBV7-2 and TRBJ2-3; 15 bases match TRBD2. The CDR3 has 13 amino acids. Germline V gives CDR1 SGHTA, CDR2 FQGNSA. Trimming took 11 bases from V and 6 from J; bases not matched to a gene: 3. CDR3 nucleotide sequence: TGTGCCTCCGGGACTAGCGGGGGGGATACGCAGTATTTT. The encoded protein is CASGTSGGDTQYF.

The V gene is TRBV11-2, the J gene TRBJ2-7; D may be TRBD1 (5 bases). The CDR3 consists of 14 residues. V was clipped by 4 bases and J by 2 bases, with 12 bases between them. Germline lookup yields CDR1 SGHAT and CDR2 FQNNGV. CDR3 DNA sequence: TGTGCCAGCAGCTCCTCCCAGGGAACCTACGAGCAGTACTTC. It is translated as CASSSSQGTYEQYF.

V and J are TRBV7-9 and TRBJ1-1, with a possible D match to TRBD1 (5 bases). The CDR3 sequence is 17 residues long. Deletions cut 3 bases from V and 4 bases from J, with 21 bases between. Germline lookup yields CDR1 SEHNR and CDR2 FQNEAQ (reference sequence). CDR3 amino acids: CASSFKGQRSRITEAFF. The CDR3 nucleotides are TGTGCCAGCAGCTTTAAGGGGCAGAGAAGCCGGATCACTGAAGCTTTCTTT.

The chain employs TRBV9 and TRBJ1-3, with D possibly matching TRBD1 (6 bases). V dropped 1 base and J dropped 0 bases, with 11 bases sitting between them. There are 16 residues in the CDR3. Germline V gives CDR1 SGDLS, CDR2 YYNGEE. The CDR3 nucleotides are TGTGCCAGCAGCGTAATGGGGGCCGACTCTGGAAACACCATATATTTT. The encoded protein is CASSVMGADSGNTIYF. The full variable domain, with the rest looked up from reference TRBV9 and TRBJ1-3, is DSGVTQTPKHLITATGQRVTLRCSPRSGDLSVYWYQQSLDQGLQFLIQYYNGEERAKGNILERFSAQQFPDLHSELNLSSLELGDSALYFCASSVMGADSGNTIYFGEGSWLTVV.

The chain joins TRBV18 to TRBJ2-3; TRBD1 might be the D (6 bases). With 3 bases removed from V and 2 bases from J, the gap between germline ends came to 12 bases. Germline CDR1 is KGHSH and CDR2 is LQKENI. The CDR3 sequence is 15 residues long. The CDR3 coding sequence is TGTGCCAGCTCACCCTATGGACAGAACACAGATACGCAGTATTTT. It is translated as CASSPYGQNTDTQYF. The variable domain in full, with the rest retrieved from reference TRBV18 and TRBJ2-3, is NAGVMQNPRHLVRRRGQEARLRCSPMKGHSHVYWYRQLPEEGLKFMVYLQKENIIDESGMPKERFSAEFPKEGPSILRIQQVVRGDSAAYFCASSPYGQNTDTQYFGPGTRLTVL.

V gene TRBV7-9 combines with J gene TRBJ1-1; D is perhaps TRBD1 (5 bases). The CDR3 loop spans 12 amino acids. Germline-derived CDR1 and CDR2 are SEHNR and FQNEAQ (reference sequence). Trimming pared 5 bases from V and 7 bases from J, leaving 11 bases between. CDR3 nucleotides: TGTGCCAGCAGCATTGGGGGGTTTGAAGCTTTCTTT. It specifies CASSIGGFEAFF.

This clone came up a few times. Here the CDR3 DNA reads TGTGCCAGCAGCTTAGTGGGGACAGGTCCGACCTACGAGCAGTACTTC. It yields the protein CASSLVGTGPTYEQYF. The V and J genes are TRBV7-2 and TRBJ2-7; 8 nucleotides agree with TRBD1. The CDR3 length is 16 residues. Germline V gene lookup returns CDR1 SGHTA and CDR2 FQGNSA. V trimming: 1 base; J trimming: 2 bases; junction bases outside the gene matches: 7.

The chain links TRBV7-2 to TRBJ2-7; 9 positions match TRBD2. Germline V lookup: CDR1 SGHTA, CDR2 FQGNSA. The CDR3 spans 15 residues. Trimming cost V 6 bases and J 2 bases; bases outside gene matches: 8. CDR3 DNA sequence: TGTGCCAGCAGTCTTAGCGGGAGCAACACCTACGAGCAGTACGTC. This sequence encodes CASSLSGSNTYEQYV.

This chain uses TRBV6-5 with TRBJ1-2; TRBD1 aligns across 10 bases. The CDR3 is 14 residues long. The junction had 13 bases not matched to a gene; V was cut back by 10 bases and J by 8 bases. Germline lookup yields CDR1 MNHEY and CDR2 SVGAGI. CDR3 coding DNA: TGTGCCACCGCATCCGGACAGGGGGTTTTGGGCTACACCTTC. It yields the protein CATASGQGVLGYTF.

The chain is built from TRBV7-9 and TRBJ1-1; D is ambiguous. Germline CDR1 SEHNR, CDR2 FQNEAQ (reference sequence). The CDR3 consists of 16 residues. Trimming took 1 base from V and 1 from J, leaving 13 bases between them. The CDR3 coding sequence is TGTGCCAGCAGCTTAGGGTGGGCCAGGCAGAACACTGAAGCTTTCTTT. This gives the protein CASSLGWARQNTEAFF.

J is TRBJ2-3 and V is TRBV29-1, with 13 bases identical to TRBD2. Losses at the gene ends were 6 bases for V and 4 bases for J; bases not matched to a gene: 7. Germline assignment: CDR1 SQVTM and CDR2 ANQGSEA. CDR3 length equals 15 residues. In DNA form, the CDR3 reads TGCAGCGTGTGGACTAGCGGGAGACGGCCAGATACGCAGTATTTT. Its translation: CSVWTSGRRPDTQYF.

V gene TRBV2 combines with J gene TRBJ2-1; tentatively, D is TRBD2 (5 bases). CDR3 length: 10 residues. The V end lost 8 bases, the J end lost 14 bases, and 13 bases lay between the germline ends. CDR1 and CDR2 from the germline V gene are SNHLY and FYNNEI. This chain's CDR3 is CASGLLEEFF. Written as DNA, the CDR3 is TGTGCCAGCGGTCTACTAGAAGAGTTCTTC.

V is TRBV19 and J is TRBJ2-1; tentative D call: TRBD1 (5 bases). The germline V gene encodes CDR1 LNHDA and CDR2 SQIVND (reference sequence). The CDR3 is 14 amino acids. With 6 bases removed from V and 4 bases from J, the gap between germline ends came to 13 bases. The CDR3 is CASSSRQNYNEQFF. The CDR3 DNA reads as TGTGCCAGTAGCTCCCGACAGAATTACAATGAGCAGTTCTTC.

Turning to this clone: The sample has other DNA sequences that encode this CDR3 too. The gene calls are TRBV11-3 and TRBJ1-4, with unresolved D. Germline-derived CDR1 and CDR2 are SGHNT and YENEEA. V was pared by 2 bases and J by 8 bases, with 21 bases between. CDR3 length: 17 residues. The CDR3 is CASSLTSWEGVEEKLFF. In nucleotides, the CDR3 is TGTGCCAGCAGCTTAACCTCATGGGAGGGAGTGGAAGAAAAACTGTTTTTT.

The V gene is TRBV18, the J gene TRBJ1-2; possible D gene TRBD1, 5 bases. V lost 2 bases and J lost 2, with 12 bases in between. The CDR3 runs 15 residues. Germline V gene data show CDR1 as KGHSH and CDR2 as LQKENI. This CDR3 is CASSPGEGRNYGYTF. The CDR3 nucleotides are TGTGCCAGCTCACCAGGGGAGGGGAGAAACTATGGCTACACCTTC. The whole variable domain, filled in from reference TRBV18 and TRBJ1-2, reads NAGVMQNPRHLVRRRGQEARLRCSPMKGHSHVYWYRQLPEEGLKFMVYLQKENIIDESGMPKERFSAEFPKEGPSILRIQQVVRGDSAAYFCASSPGEGRNYGYTFGSGTRLTVV.

The chain employs TRBV19 and TRBJ2-1, with D maybe TRBD1 (5 bases). There are 14 residues in the CDR3. Looked up from germline, CDR1 is LNHDA and CDR2 is SQIVND (reference sequence). Trimming shortened V by 4 bases and J by 6 bases, and 13 bases separated the two germline ends. The CDR3 sequence is CASSSRARANEQFF. Here the CDR3 DNA reads TGTGCCAGTAGTAGTCGGGCCAGGGCCAATGAGCAGTTCTTC.

The chain joins TRBV27 to TRBJ2-5; 11 nucleotides match TRBD2. The germline V gene has CDR1 MNHEY and CDR2 SMNVEV (reference sequence). Trimming removed 4 bases from V and 3 bases from J; junction bases left unmatched: 7. The CDR3 contains 16 residues. The CDR3: CASSSVLTSGEETQYF. CDR3 nucleotides: TGTGCCAGCAGTTCGGTCCTGACTAGCGGGGAAGAGACCCAGTACTTC.